The source of this T cell receptor (beta chain) is a study of T cell changes during pregnancy in multiple sclerosis. TCRdb keeps only in-frame clones here, not all; method: immunoSEQ multiplex PCR. The table records under 95,000 clones, over 80% of them present only once. V lost 3 bases to trimming and J lost 5 bases, with 8 bases between them. Germline lookup yields CDR1 KGHSH and CDR2 LQKENI. The CDR3 is 12 amino acids. The material sequenced was peripheral blood, taken after pregnancy. The clonotype was recovered from a female donor with multiple sclerosis, enrolled in a pregnancy study. This sequence joins TRBV18 and TRBJ2-7; D unclear. The DNA for the CDR3 is TGTGCCAGCTCACCTACGGTGGACGAGCAGTACTTC. Protein: CASSPTVDEQYF.